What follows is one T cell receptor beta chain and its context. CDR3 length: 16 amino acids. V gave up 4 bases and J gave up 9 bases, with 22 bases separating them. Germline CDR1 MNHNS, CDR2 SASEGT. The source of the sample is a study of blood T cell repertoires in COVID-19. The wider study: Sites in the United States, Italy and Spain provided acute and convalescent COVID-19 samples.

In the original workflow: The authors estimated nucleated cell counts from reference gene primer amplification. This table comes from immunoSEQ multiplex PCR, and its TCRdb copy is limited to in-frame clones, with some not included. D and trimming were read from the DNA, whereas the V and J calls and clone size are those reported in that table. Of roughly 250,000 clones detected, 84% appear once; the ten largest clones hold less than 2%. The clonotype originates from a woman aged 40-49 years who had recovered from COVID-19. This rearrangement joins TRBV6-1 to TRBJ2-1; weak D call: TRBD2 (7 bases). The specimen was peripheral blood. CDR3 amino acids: CASSAASGGSGGEQFF. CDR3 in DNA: TGTGCCAGCAGTGCGGCTTCGGGGGGCTCTGGGGGTGAGCAGTTCTTC.